What follows are 9 T cell receptor beta chains derived from one specimen sequenced in a study of blood T cells in healthy people across ages (dated by TCRdb to 2013 to 2016). The library was obtained by 5' RACE. The listed sequencing device is Illumina HiSeq 2500. A second PCR of about 6 to 12 cycles was run with a J-beta primer mix and a sample-barcoded 5' primer. Starting from the raw public reads, TCRdb applied fastp trimming at Q25, assembled clones with MiXCR and retained in-frame beta chains. Identical CDR3 protein sequences are pooled into one entry, listed with their most common genes and DNA. The sample includes about 570,000 distinct CDR3 sequences, with roughly a quarter observed a single time. The top ten constitute over 3.5% of the sample. This sample was shared with a second study, whose subject was T cells of mothers and their children.

Sequenced material: blood. These TCRs come from a boy aged 2 to 9 in good health.

This clonotype was found a few times. The chain uses TRBV6-5 and TRBJ2-5, with a tentative D call TRBD2 (5 bases). CDR3 length: 12 amino acids. V was pared by 8 bases and J by 6 bases, with 13 bases between. Germline values: CDR1 MNHEY, CDR2 SVGAGI. DNA for the CDR3: TGTGCCAGCGGCCAAGCCGGGAAGACCCAGTACTTC. As protein: CASGQAGKTQYF.

The J gene is TRBJ2-5, the V gene TRBV20-1; 12 bases fit TRBD2. Near its end, the DNA agrees better with TRBJ2-7, so the J call may be wrong. The length of the CDR3 is 13 residues. Germline CDR1 is DFQATT and CDR2 is SNEGSKA (reference sequence). The CDR3 bases are TGCAGTGCTTGGACTAGCGGGACCTACGAGCAGTACTTC. It yields the protein CSAWTSGTYEQYF.

This clonotype was counted a few times. This sequence joins TRBV5-1 and TRBJ2-3; a weak D match, TRBD2 (5 bases). The V gene lost 4 bases and the J gene lost 0 bases, with 18 bases spanning the gap. CDR1 is SGHRS, CDR2 YFSETQ, per germline. This CDR3 is 17 amino acids long. CDR3 loop: CASSPLAKWTSTDTQYF. CDR3 bases: TGCGCCAGCAGCCCTTTGGCAAAGTGGACTAGCACAGATACGCAGTATTTT.

The chain links TRBV9 to TRBJ2-3; D remains ambiguous. From germline, CDR1 is SGDLS and CDR2 YYNGEE. Trimming left V 3 bases short and J 2 bases short, with 10 bases between. The CDR3 covers 14 residues. CDR3 sequence: CASSDGLNTDTQYF. The CDR3 nucleotides read TGTGCCAGCAGCGACGGGCTGAACACAGATACGCAGTATTTT.

This clonotype was found once. The V gene is TRBV7-9, the J gene TRBJ2-6, with 8 bases fitting TRBD2. Germline values: CDR1 SEHNR, CDR2 FQNEAQ (reference sequence). With V trimmed by 3 bases and J by 1 base, 5 bases remained unmatched. The CDR3 is 17 residues long. The CDR3 here is CASSLSGLVSGANVLTF. CDR3 bases: TGTGCCAGCAGCTTGTCGGGACTAGTATCTGGGGCCAACGTCCTGACTTTC.

This rearrangement joins TRBV7-9 to TRBJ1-2; no reliable D call. The CDR3 loop spans 14 amino acids. CDR1 is SEHNR and CDR2 is FQNEAQ in the germline V gene (reference sequence). Trimming shortened V by 6 bases and J by 4 bases, and 15 bases separated the two germline ends. The DNA for the CDR3 is TGTGCCAGCAGTTCTTCCGCCGGGTCCTATGGCTACACCTTC. Its protein is CASSSSAGSYGYTF.

This clonotype was seen a handful of times. The V and J genes are TRBV5-1 and TRBJ2-5, with D unresolved. This CDR3 has 15 residues. V was shortened by 4 bases and J by 4 bases, with 17 bases between the two germline ends. Germline V gene lookup returns CDR1 SGHRS and CDR2 YFSETQ. In nucleotides, the CDR3 is TGCGCCAGCAGCCCCGGGCCCTCAGTGTCAGAGACCCAGTACTTC. This encodes CASSPGPSVSETQYF.

The chain employs TRBV20-1 and TRBJ1-4; D perhaps matches TRBD1 (6 bases). Trimming pared 6 bases from V and 0 bases from J, leaving 17 bases between. The CDR3 loop spans 16 amino acids. CDR1 and CDR2 (germline): DFQATT, SNEGSKA (reference sequence). CDR3: CSAVEGQLTTNEKLFF. The DNA of the CDR3 is TGCAGTGCGGTGGAGGGACAACTAACAACTAATGAAAAACTGTTTTTT.

This chain uses TRBV12-3 or TRBV12-4 with TRBJ1-3, with 7 bases matching TRBD1. This CDR3 comprises 14 residues. V lost 6 bases and J lost 2; bases outside the gene matches: 4. CDR3 in DNA: TGTGCCAGCAGGGCAGACAGGGCTGGAAACACCATATATTTT. It yields the protein CASRADRAGNTIYF.